This TCR beta chain was identified in a study of cytomegalovirus exposure and HLA in healthy donors. Findings and caveats of the study: In a later analysis, across HLA loci, associated TCR counts were highest for DRB1, lowest for HLA-C.

As for this clone: Antigen specificity is unknown. The identical CDR3 is also encoded by other nucleotide sequences in the sample.

V lost 5 bases and J lost 2, with 9 bases in between. This CDR3 has 13 amino acids. Germline V gives CDR1 SGHTA, CDR2 FQGNSA. The PCR used 60 Vbeta and 13 Jbeta primers. Clones were read by immunoSEQ multiplex PCR, and TCRdb kept only the in-frame ones, dropping some. The sample holds around 100,000 clones, over 80% seen once. Sequenced sample: PBMCs. The receptor's source is a man in his forties in good health and CMV-seronegative. This chain links TRBV7-2 with TRBJ1-2; D possibly corresponds to TRBD1 (5 bases). This chain's CDR3 is CASSPQGNYGYTF. In nucleotides, the CDR3 is TGTGCCAGCAGCCCTCAGGGAAACTATGGCTACACCTTC. Full variable domain (missing parts from reference TRBV7-2 and TRBJ1-2): GAGVSQSPSNKVTEKGKDVELRCDPISGHTALYWYRQSLGQGLEFLIYFQGNSAPDKSGLPSDRFSAERTGGSVSTLTIQRTQQEDSAVYLCASSPQGNYGYTFGSGTRLTVV.